This TCR beta chain came from a study of OX40 agonist ivuxolimab in advanced cancers. The study's findings and limits: Relative to CD4+ cells, CD8+ T cells on average had more expanded clones.

From germline, CDR1 is SGHDT and CDR2 YYEEEE. The CDR3 is made up of 17 amino acids. Trimming removed 4 bases from V and 3 bases from J, with 21 bases in between. Points on this clone: Its specificity is not known.

TCRdb's table, derived via immunoSEQ multiplex PCR, lists solely in-frame clones and lacks some. The sample gives around 79,000 clones, around 90% of which show up once; 3.5% to 5% is in the top ten. The input for sequencing was CD4+ or CD8+ T cells sorted from blood, taken in a trial of the OX40 agonist ivuxolimab. The gene calls are TRBV5-6 and TRBJ2-3; tentatively, D is TRBD1 or TRBD2 (5 bases each). The receptor was derived from an adult with an advanced solid tumor such as melanoma, head and neck, liver or kidney cancer. This chain's CDR3 is CASSEVGRTTITDTQYF. CDR3 nucleotides: TGTGCCAGCAGCGAAGTGGGACGGACGACAATTACAGATACGCAGTATTTT.